Listed here are 4 T cell receptor beta chains from one sample, sequenced in a study of CD8 T cells in Susac syndrome. RNA totalling roughly 0.45 to 1 ug underwent reverse transcription with random hexamers. TCRdb itself ran the immunoSEQ multiplex PCR reads through MiXCR, one entry per CDR3 protein. The sample includes some 260,000 distinct CDR3 sequences, about 94% of them seen just once. Source material: CD4+ T cells from PBMCs. Every receptor here comes from a human donor with multiple sclerosis.

This CDR3 is CATSRDRNRVETQYF. In DNA form, the CDR3 reads TGTGCCACCAGCAGAGATAGGAACAGGGTTGAGACCCAGTACTTC. The chain carries TRBV15 and TRBJ2-5; D might be TRBD1 (6 bases). The ends were cut back, 0 bases at V and 5 bases at J, with 13 bases in the middle. Germline V gene sequence: CDR1 LNHNV, CDR2 YYDKDF (reference sequence). This CDR3 contains 15 residues. Together with reference TRBV15 and TRBJ2-5, the CDR3 gives the full variable domain: DAMVIQNPRYQVTQFGKPVTLSCSQTLNHNVMYWYQQKSSQAPKLLFHYYDKDFNNEADTPDNFQSRRPNTSFCFLDIRSPGLGDTAMYLCATSRDRNRVETQYFGPGTRLLVL.

The sample holds one count of this clonotype. The chain is built from TRBV7-8 and TRBJ2-2, with D perhaps being TRBD1 or TRBD2 (5 bases each). Germline assignment: CDR1 SGHVS and CDR2 FQNEAQ. V was cut by 1 base and J by 4 bases, with 19 bases left in between. CDR3 length: 18 amino acids. The CDR3 spells CASSLVTQGAAGTGELFF. In DNA form, the CDR3 reads TGTGCCAGCAGCTTAGTGACCCAGGGAGCTGCGGGCACCGGGGAGCTGTTTTTT.

V gene TRBV7-8 combines with J gene TRBJ1-2; D gene uncertain. Trimming cost V 1 base and J 8 bases, with 11 bases left between them. Germline V gene data show CDR1 as SGHVS and CDR2 as FQNEAQ. The CDR3 has 13 residues. Here the CDR3 DNA reads TGTGCCAGCAGCTTAGGGCCTCGGAGCGGCTACACCTTC. Encoded protein: CASSLGPRSGYTF.

The genes are TRBV3-1 and TRBJ1-1, with TRBD1 identical over 7 bases. The CDR3 has 15 residues. V shed 5 bases, J shed 2 bases, and the junction held 8 bases outside the gene matches. From germline, CDR1 is LGHDT and CDR2 YNNKEL (reference sequence). The CDR3 reads CASSNWDRGNTEAFF. The CDR3 DNA reads as TGTGCCAGCAGCAATTGGGACAGAGGTAACACTGAAGCTTTCTTT.